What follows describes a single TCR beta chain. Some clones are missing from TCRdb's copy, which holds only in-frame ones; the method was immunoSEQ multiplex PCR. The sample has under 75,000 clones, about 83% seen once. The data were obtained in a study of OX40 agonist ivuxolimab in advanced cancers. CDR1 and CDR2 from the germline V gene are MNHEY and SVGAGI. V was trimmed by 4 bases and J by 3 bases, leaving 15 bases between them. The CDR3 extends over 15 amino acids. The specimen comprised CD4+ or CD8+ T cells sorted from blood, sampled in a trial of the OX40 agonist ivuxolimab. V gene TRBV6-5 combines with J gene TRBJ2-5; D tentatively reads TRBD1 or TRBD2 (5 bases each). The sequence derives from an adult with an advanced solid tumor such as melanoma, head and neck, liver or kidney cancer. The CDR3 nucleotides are TGTGCCAGCAGTTCCCCCCGGGACCTTAAAGAGACCCAGTACTTC. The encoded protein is CASSSPRDLKETQYF.